This T cell receptor (beta chain) is from a study of PD-1 blockade in mismatch repair-deficient tumors. Notes on the study in general: Three of seven peptides expanded clones, giving 110 to 150 unique blood TCRs.

Profiling relied on immunoSEQ multiplex PCR, and the TCRdb table lists in-frame clones only, not all of them. The profile shows some 14,000 clones, 70% to 90% of them singletons. Documented time point: identical approximately ten-day culture without peptide (control). Cells were stimulated approximately 10 days with each of more than 5 ELISpot-reactive neoantigens. A word on this clone: Its antigen remains unknown.

The CDR3 contains 14 residues. Trimming pared 3 bases from V and 6 bases from J, leaving 14 bases between. Germline CDR1 MDHEN, CDR2 SYDVKM. This receptor was identified in an adult with mismatch repair-deficient cancer. The chain joins TRBV28 to TRBJ1-2, with a weak D call TRBD1 (6 bases). The sample here was cells cultured in vitro, taken from a patient treated with pembrolizumab. CDR3 DNA: TGTGCCAGCAGTTTCGTACAGGGTTCCCATGGCTACACCTTC. This sequence encodes CASSFVQGSHGYTF.